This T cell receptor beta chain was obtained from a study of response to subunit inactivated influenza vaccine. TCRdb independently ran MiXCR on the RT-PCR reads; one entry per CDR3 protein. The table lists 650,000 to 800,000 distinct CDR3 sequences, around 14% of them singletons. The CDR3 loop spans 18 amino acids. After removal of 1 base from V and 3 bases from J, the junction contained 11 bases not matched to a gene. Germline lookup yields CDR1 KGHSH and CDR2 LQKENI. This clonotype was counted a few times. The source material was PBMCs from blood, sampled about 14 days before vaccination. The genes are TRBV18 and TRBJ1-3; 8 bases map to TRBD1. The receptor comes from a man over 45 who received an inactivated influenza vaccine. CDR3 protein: CASSPRSGQGSGGNTIYF. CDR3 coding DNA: TGTGCCAGCTCACCACGATCCGGACAGGGAAGTGGTGGAAACACCATATATTTT. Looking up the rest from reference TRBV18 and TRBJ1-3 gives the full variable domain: NAGVMQNPRHLVRRRGQEARLRCSPMKGHSHVYWYRQLPEEGLKFMVYLQKENIIDESGMPKERFSAEFPKEGPSILRIQQVVRGDSAAYFCASSPRSGQGSGGNTIYFGEGSWLTVV.